This is a list of T cell receptor beta chains from one sample in a study of CD8 T cells in Susac syndrome. MiXCR was run by TCRdb on the immunoSEQ multiplex PCR reads, yielding one entry per CDR3 protein. In the table there are roughly 180,000 distinct CDR3 sequences, over 85% of which are singletons. The material sequenced was CD4+ T cells from PBMCs. The receptors shown here come from a human donor in good health. The CDR3 runs from the conserved cysteine through the conserved F or W. A D gene is named only where the DNA matches it firmly. Part of the rows lack a size; the others show once, few, many or a class for expanded clones.

d_gene: .; abundance: .; v_gene: TRBV30; j_gene: TRBJ1-5; CDR3aa: CAWSVPPNQPQHF; CDR3nt: TGTGCCTGGAGTGTACCCCCAAATCAGCCCCAGCATTTT
d_gene: TRBD2; abundance: .; v_gene: TRBV2; j_gene: TRBJ2-1; CDR3aa: CASSRITGTKNEQFF; CDR3nt: TGTGCCAGCAGTCGAATAACCGGGACTAAGAATGAGCAGTTCTTC
d_gene: .; abundance: once; v_gene: TRBV25-1; j_gene: TRBJ2-3; CDR3aa: CASSETTGDTQYF; CDR3nt: TGTGCCAGCAGTGAGACGACCGGAGATACGCAGTATTTT
d_gene: .; abundance: .; v_gene: TRBV6-4; j_gene: TRBJ2-3; CDR3aa: CASSEQATRTDTQYF; CDR3nt: TGTGCCAGCAGTGAGCAAGCGACCCGCACAGATACGCAGTATTTT
d_gene: .; abundance: .; v_gene: TRBV28; j_gene: TRBJ2-2; CDR3aa: CASSLSALGTGELFF; CDR3nt: TGTGCCAGCAGTTTATCGGCCCTTGGAACCGGGGAGCTGTTTTTT
d_gene: .; abundance: once; v_gene: TRBV20-1; j_gene: TRBJ2-7; CDR3aa: CSARVVYEQYF; CDR3nt: TGCAGTGCTAGAGTAGTCTACGAGCAGTACTTC
d_gene: .; abundance: .; v_gene: TRBV29-1; j_gene: TRBJ1-1; CDR3aa: CSVEEGTGAFF; CDR3nt: TGCAGCGTTGAAGAAGGTACGGGAGCTTTCTTT
d_gene: TRBD2; abundance: .; v_gene: TRBV11-2; j_gene: TRBJ2-7; CDR3aa: CASSPSGGLEQYF; CDR3nt: TGTGCCAGCAGCCCAAGCGGGGGCCTCGAGCAGTACTTC
d_gene: TRBD1; abundance: .; v_gene: TRBV28; j_gene: TRBJ2-3; CDR3aa: CASTRTGDTDTQYF; CDR3nt: TGTGCCAGCACCCGGACAGGGGACACAGATACGCAGTATTTT
d_gene: .; abundance: .; v_gene: TRBV5-4; j_gene: TRBJ2-1; CDR3aa: CASSPTGVREQFF; CDR3nt: TGTGCCAGCAGCCCAACGGGAGTCAGGGAGCAGTTCTTC
d_gene: .; abundance: .; v_gene: TRBV7-2; j_gene: TRBJ2-1; CDR3aa: CASSLEGSYAYNEQFF; CDR3nt: TGTGCCAGCAGCTTAGAGGGTTCCTACGCCTACAATGAGCAGTTCTTC
d_gene: .; abundance: .; v_gene: TRBV7-9; j_gene: TRBJ1-4; CDR3aa: CASSQNLGVLEKLFF; CDR3nt: TGTGCCAGCAGCCAGAATCTCGGGGTTTTAGAAAAACTGTTTTTT
d_gene: .; abundance: once; v_gene: TRBV25-1; j_gene: TRBJ2-5; CDR3aa: CATRGQETQYF; CDR3nt: TGTGCGACACGAGGGCAAGAGACCCAGTACTTC
d_gene: TRBD2; abundance: .; v_gene: TRBV7-2; j_gene: TRBJ2-5; CDR3aa: CASSLGARDYAETQYF; CDR3nt: TGTGCCAGCAGCTTAGGGGCCAGGGACTACGCGGAGACCCAGTACTTC
d_gene: .; abundance: once; v_gene: TRBV30; j_gene: TRBJ1-2; CDR3aa: CAFPKGFYGYTF; CDR3nt: TGTGCCTTCCCTAAGGGGTTCTATGGCTACACCTTC
d_gene: TRBD2; abundance: .; v_gene: TRBV30; j_gene: TRBJ2-7; CDR3aa: CASGLVDEQYF; CDR3nt: TGTGCCTCGGGACTAGTAGACGAGCAGTACTTC
d_gene: TRBD1; abundance: .; v_gene: TRBV29-1; j_gene: TRBJ2-1; CDR3aa: CSVEETGGWFF; CDR3nt: TGCAGCGTTGAAGAAACAGGGGGTTGGTTCTTC
d_gene: .; abundance: .; v_gene: TRBV28; j_gene: TRBJ1-5; CDR3aa: CASSITSTGQPQHF; CDR3nt: TGTGCCAGCAGTATCACTTCGACAGGCCAGCCCCAGCATTTT
d_gene: .; abundance: .; v_gene: TRBV3-1; j_gene: TRBJ2-7; CDR3aa: CASSQDRQGGSYEQYF; CDR3nt: TGTGCCAGCAGCCAAGATCGTCAGGGGGGTTCCTACGAGCAGTACTTC
d_gene: .; abundance: .; v_gene: TRBV19; j_gene: TRBJ2-7; CDR3aa: CASSATASSYEQYF; CDR3nt: TGTGCCAGTAGCGCAACAGCCAGCTCCTACGAGCAGTACTTC
d_gene: .; abundance: .; v_gene: TRBV6-4; j_gene: TRBJ2-3; CDR3aa: CASRPNQGPQYF; CDR3nt: TGTGCCAGCAGGCCCAATCAGGGGCCGCAGTATTTT
d_gene: .; abundance: .; v_gene: TRBV29-1; j_gene: TRBJ2-3; CDR3aa: CSVEDPRRADTQYF; CDR3nt: TGCAGCGTTGAAGATCCCCGCCGCGCAGATACGCAGTATTTT
d_gene: .; abundance: .; v_gene: TRBV3-1; j_gene: TRBJ1-5; CDR3aa: CASSSGSNQPQHF; CDR3nt: TGTGCCAGCAGCTCCGGGAGCAATCAGCCCCAGCATTTT
d_gene: .; abundance: .; v_gene: TRBV20-1; j_gene: TRBJ2-1; CDR3aa: CSASRNDNEQFF; CDR3nt: TGCAGTGCTAGCCGGAATGATAATGAGCAGTTCTTC
d_gene: .; abundance: .; v_gene: TRBV4-2; j_gene: TRBJ2-7; CDR3aa: CASSQAGPSREQYF; CDR3nt: TGTGCCAGCAGCCAAGCGGGACCGTCCCGGGAGCAGTACTTC
d_gene: .; abundance: .; v_gene: TRBV7-2; j_gene: TRBJ2-3; CDR3aa: CASSLMRGSTDTQYF; CDR3nt: TGTGCCAGCAGCTTAATGAGGGGAAGTACAGATACGCAGTATTTT
d_gene: .; abundance: few; v_gene: TRBV6-6; j_gene: TRBJ2-3; CDR3aa: CASSYVDTQYF; CDR3nt: TGTGCCAGCAGTTATGTAGATACGCAGTATTTT
d_gene: .; abundance: .; v_gene: TRBV12-5; j_gene: TRBJ1-1; CDR3aa: CASARRGDALSGENTEAFF; CDR3nt: TGTGCTAGTGCCCGCCGAGGGGACGCCCTATCCGGGGAGAACACTGAAGCTTTCTTT
d_gene: .; abundance: once; v_gene: TRBV11-3; j_gene: TRBJ2-1; CDR3aa: CASSLGAWDEQFF; CDR3nt: TGTGCCAGCAGCTTAGGAGCCTGGGATGAGCAGTTCTTC
d_gene: .; abundance: .; v_gene: TRBV27; j_gene: TRBJ2-7; CDR3aa: CASSRRAGTYEQYF; CDR3nt: TGTGCCAGCAGTAGACGGGCAGGGACCTACGAGCAGTACTTC
d_gene: TRBD1; abundance: .; v_gene: TRBV20-1; j_gene: TRBJ2-7; CDR3aa: CSAVRGTGGHEQYF; CDR3nt: TGCAGTGCTGTACGCGGGACAGGGGGGCACGAGCAGTACTTC
d_gene: .; abundance: .; v_gene: TRBV3-1; j_gene: TRBJ1-1; CDR3aa: CASSQDNREAFF; CDR3nt: TGTGCCAGCAGCCAAGATAACAGAGAAGCTTTCTTT
d_gene: TRBD2; abundance: .; v_gene: TRBV20-1; j_gene: TRBJ2-3; CDR3aa: CSAGGLAGASTDTQYF; CDR3nt: TGCAGTGCTGGCGGACTAGCGGGAGCTAGCACAGATACGCAGTATTTT
d_gene: .; abundance: .; v_gene: TRBV7-2; j_gene: TRBJ2-1; CDR3aa: CASSSRTAGAYNEQFF; CDR3nt: TGTGCCAGCAGCTCCCGGACCGCTGGGGCCTACAATGAGCAGTTCTTC
d_gene: .; abundance: .; v_gene: TRBV14; j_gene: TRBJ2-1; CDR3aa: CASSQAVGAASEQFF; CDR3nt: TGTGCCAGCAGCCAAGCGGTCGGGGCGGCCTCTGAGCAGTTCTTC
d_gene: TRBD1; abundance: .; v_gene: TRBV29-1; j_gene: TRBJ2-7; CDR3aa: CSVRTGLAEQYF; CDR3nt: TGCAGCGTGCGGACAGGACTGGCCGAGCAGTACTTC
d_gene: TRBD2; abundance: .; v_gene: TRBV6-1; j_gene: TRBJ2-1; CDR3aa: CASIKGTSGDRRYEQFF; CDR3nt: TGTGCCAGCATCAAAGGGACTAGCGGGGACCGACGGTATGAGCAGTTCTTC
d_gene: .; abundance: .; v_gene: TRBV15; j_gene: TRBJ2-7; CDR3aa: CATSRDRAGPYEQYF; CDR3nt: TGTGCCACCAGCAGAGATAGGGCAGGCCCCTACGAGCAGTACTTC
d_gene: .; abundance: .; v_gene: TRBV20-1; j_gene: TRBJ2-3; CDR3aa: CSATGHSTDTQYF; CDR3nt: TGCAGTGCCACGGGACATAGCACAGATACGCAGTATTTT
d_gene: .; abundance: once; v_gene: TRBV7-2; j_gene: TRBJ2-5; CDR3aa: CASSLGDSLRGWETQYF; CDR3nt: TGTGCCAGCAGCTTAGGGGACTCCCTCCGAGGGTGGGAGACCCAGTACTTC
d_gene: TRBD2; abundance: .; v_gene: TRBV6-6; j_gene: TRBJ2-7; CDR3aa: CASSQTSAPSYEQYF; CDR3nt: TGTGCCAGCAGCCAAACTAGCGCCCCATCCTACGAGCAGTACTTC
d_gene: .; abundance: few; v_gene: TRBV29-1; j_gene: TRBJ1-1; CDR3aa: CSVVGQPNTEAFF; CDR3nt: TGCAGCGTTGTTGGTCAGCCGAACACTGAAGCTTTCTTT
d_gene: TRBD1; abundance: .; v_gene: TRBV2; j_gene: TRBJ2-2; CDR3aa: CASTGTGSGELFF; CDR3nt: TGTGCCAGCACCGGGACAGGATCCGGGGAGCTGTTTTTT
d_gene: TRBD2; abundance: .; v_gene: TRBV2; j_gene: TRBJ2-1; CDR3aa: CASSAPGTSGRARQFF; CDR3nt: TGTGCCAGCAGTGCCCCAGGGACTAGCGGGAGGGCCAGGCAGTTCTTC
d_gene: .; abundance: once; v_gene: TRBV25-1; j_gene: TRBJ2-3; CDR3aa: CASSLASSVPDTQYF; CDR3nt: TGTGCCAGCAGCTTGGCCAGTAGCGTGCCAGATACGCAGTATTTT
d_gene: TRBD2; abundance: .; v_gene: TRBV5-1; j_gene: TRBJ2-7; CDR3aa: CASSSGTSGTPIYEQYF; CDR3nt: TGCGCCAGCAGCTCCGGGACTAGCGGTACCCCTATCTACGAGCAGTACTTC
d_gene: TRBD2; abundance: .; v_gene: TRBV4-2; j_gene: TRBJ2-1; CDR3aa: CASSVTSEGEQFF; CDR3nt: TGTGCCAGCAGCGTCACTAGCGAGGGTGAGCAGTTCTTC
d_gene: .; abundance: .; v_gene: TRBV9; j_gene: TRBJ1-2; CDR3aa: CASSVDTFSSSGYTF; CDR3nt: TGTGCCAGCAGCGTAGATACATTTTCCTCCTCTGGCTACACCTTC
d_gene: .; abundance: .; v_gene: TRBV19; j_gene: TRBJ2-2; CDR3aa: CASSIESHRELFF; CDR3nt: TGTGCCAGTAGTATTGAGAGCCACAGGGAGCTGTTTTTT
d_gene: .; abundance: .; v_gene: TRBV29-1; j_gene: TRBJ1-1; CDR3aa: CSVDPLGTEAFF; CDR3nt: TGCAGCGTTGACCCGCTCGGGACTGAAGCTTTCTTT
d_gene: .; abundance: .; v_gene: TRBV27; j_gene: TRBJ1-1; CDR3aa: CASRYREAFF; CDR3nt: TGTGCCAGCAGATACAGGGAAGCTTTCTTT
d_gene: TRBD2; abundance: .; v_gene: TRBV20-1; j_gene: TRBJ2-5; CDR3aa: CSASVPSGRRWETQYF; CDR3nt: TGCAGTGCTAGCGTTCCTAGCGGGAGGAGGTGGGAGACCCAGTACTTC
d_gene: .; abundance: .; v_gene: TRBV2; j_gene: TRBJ1-2; CDR3aa: CASSEASGSYGYTF; CDR3nt: TGTGCCAGCAGTGAAGCCTCAGGATCTTATGGCTACACCTTC
d_gene: TRBD1; abundance: .; v_gene: TRBV20-1; j_gene: TRBJ2-1; CDR3aa: CSGQTGAINEQFF; CDR3nt: TGCAGTGGACAGACAGGGGCGATCAATGAGCAGTTCTTC
d_gene: .; abundance: .; v_gene: TRBV20-1; j_gene: TRBJ1-1; CDR3aa: CREMGGGGQAFF; CDR3nt: TGCAGGGAAATGGGGGGCGGAGGACAAGCTTTCTTT
d_gene: .; abundance: .; v_gene: TRBV3-1; j_gene: TRBJ1-1; CDR3aa: CASSHRPTGNTEAFF; CDR3nt: TGTGCCAGCAGCCATCGACCGACGGGAAACACTGAAGCTTTCTTT
d_gene: .; abundance: .; v_gene: TRBV28; j_gene: TRBJ2-2; CDR3aa: CASSSPAAQGTGELFF; CDR3nt: TGTGCCAGCAGTTCCCCCGCAGCACAGGGAACCGGGGAGCTGTTTTTT
d_gene: TRBD2; abundance: .; v_gene: TRBV27; j_gene: TRBJ2-1; CDR3aa: CASRKISGRVYNEQFF; CDR3nt: TGTGCCAGCAGAAAAATAAGCGGGAGGGTTTACAATGAGCAGTTCTTC
d_gene: TRBD2; abundance: .; v_gene: TRBV7-8; j_gene: TRBJ2-3; CDR3aa: CASSFITSGDTQYF; CDR3nt: TGTGCCAGCAGCTTCATCACTAGCGGAGATACGCAGTATTTT